This is a list of T cell receptor beta chains from one sample in a study of CD8 T cells in Susac syndrome. MiXCR was run by TCRdb on the immunoSEQ multiplex PCR reads, yielding one entry per CDR3 protein. The data show 210,000 or so distinct CDR3 sequences, roughly 93% seen once. Specimen: CD4+ T cells from PBMCs. The receptors stem from a human donor with Susac syndrome. CDR3s include the opening cysteine and the closing phenylalanine or tryptophan. The D gene is left open where the match is weak. The size field is filled for only some rows; it gives once, few, many or a size class.

>TRBV18|NA|once|TRBJ2-7
TGTGCCAGCTCACCACCGGAGGGGGGCTACGAGCAGTACTTC
CASSPPEGGYEQYF
>TRBV30|TRBD1|NA|TRBJ2-7
TGTGCCTGGAGGGGGACAGGGACCTACGAGCAGTACTTC
CAWRGTGTYEQYF
>TRBV29-1|NA|NA|TRBJ1-1
TGCAGCATCTCGGGGGTCACTGAAGCTTTCTTT
CSISGVTEAFF
>TRBV5-1|NA|NA|TRBJ2-3
TGCGCCAGCAGCACGGGTTCGGGAGATACGCAGTATTTT
CASSTGSGDTQYF
>TRBV5-4|NA|NA|TRBJ2-1
TGTGCCAGCAGCCCGGGGGATCGGGGGAACAATGAGCAGTTCTTC
CASSPGDRGNNEQFF
>TRBV2|NA|NA|TRBJ1-5
TGTGCCAGCAAAATCGGTCCCGGGGAGCATTTT
CASKIGPGEHF
>TRBV15|NA|NA|TRBJ2-1
TGTGCCACCAGCAGAGATAGCGGTGAGCAGTTCTTC
CATSRDSGEQFF
>TRBV7-2|NA|NA|TRBJ1-6
TGTGCCAGCAGCTTAGCCGGGGTGTATAATTCACCCCTCCACTTT
CASSLAGVYNSPLHF
>TRBV7-2|TRBD1|NA|TRBJ1-6
TGTGCCAGCACCTGGGACAGGGGAGCGGCTTCACCCCTCCACTTT
CASTWDRGAASPLHF
>TRBV12-3/TRBV12-4|NA|NA|TRBJ1-2
TGTGCCAGCAGATTTCGGACGGAGGGCCTGGACTATGGCTACACCTTC
CASRFRTEGLDYGYTF
>TRBV10-3|TRBD1|once|TRBJ2-7
TGTGCCATCAGGGACAGGGACTCCTACGAGCAGTACTTC
CAIRDRDSYEQYF
>TRBV9|NA|NA|TRBJ2-1
TGTGCCAGCAGCCCCCTTCGTTCCTACAATGAGCAGTTCTTC
CASSPLRSYNEQFF
>TRBV24-1|NA|NA|TRBJ1-5
TGTGCCACCAGTGACGGGGGGAGCCAGCCCCAGCATTTT
CATSDGGSQPQHF
>TRBV20-1|TRBD1|NA|TRBJ1-1
TGCAGTGCAGGCAGCCAGGGGGCGCTTCGGGGCACTGAAGCTTTCTTT
CSAGSQGALRGTEAFF
>TRBV19|TRBD2|NA|TRBJ2-5
TGTGCCAGTAGTAGGGGGGGAGAGACCCAGTACTTC
CASSRGGETQYF
>TRBV13|NA|NA|TRBJ1-1
TGTGCCAGCAGCAAAGGACGGGGTGAAGCTTTCTTT
CASSKGRGEAFF
>TRBV25-1|TRBD2|NA|TRBJ2-3
TGTGCCAGCAGTGCCTTCGGGGGGGGCGCAGATACGCAGTATTTT
CASSAFGGGADTQYF
>TRBV7-2|NA|once|TRBJ2-4
TGTGCCAGCAGCATCCCCGGAGAGGCCAAAAACATTCAGTACTTC
CASSIPGEAKNIQYF
>TRBV12-3/TRBV12-4|TRBD2|NA|TRBJ2-7
TGTGCCAGCAGTTTTGGGGGAAAGTCGACGGGGGGGAAGCAGTACTTC
CASSFGGKSTGGKQYF
>TRBV30|NA|NA|TRBJ2-7
TGTGCCTGGAGCGACCCCCGTGTAACCGAGCAGTACTTC
CAWSDPRVTEQYF
>TRBV3-1|TRBD2|once|TRBJ2-5
TGTGCCAGCTGTTTGGTAGCGGGAGAGACCCAGTACTTC
CASCLVAGETQYF
>TRBV7-6|NA|NA|TRBJ2-7
TGTGCCAGCAGCCCTGCCGGGGCGGTCTCCTACGAGCAGTACTTC
CASSPAGAVSYEQYF
>TRBV4-2|NA|NA|TRBJ1-3
TGTGCCAGCAGCCGAGGGGACACGGACTCTGGAAACACCATATATTTT
CASSRGDTDSGNTIYF